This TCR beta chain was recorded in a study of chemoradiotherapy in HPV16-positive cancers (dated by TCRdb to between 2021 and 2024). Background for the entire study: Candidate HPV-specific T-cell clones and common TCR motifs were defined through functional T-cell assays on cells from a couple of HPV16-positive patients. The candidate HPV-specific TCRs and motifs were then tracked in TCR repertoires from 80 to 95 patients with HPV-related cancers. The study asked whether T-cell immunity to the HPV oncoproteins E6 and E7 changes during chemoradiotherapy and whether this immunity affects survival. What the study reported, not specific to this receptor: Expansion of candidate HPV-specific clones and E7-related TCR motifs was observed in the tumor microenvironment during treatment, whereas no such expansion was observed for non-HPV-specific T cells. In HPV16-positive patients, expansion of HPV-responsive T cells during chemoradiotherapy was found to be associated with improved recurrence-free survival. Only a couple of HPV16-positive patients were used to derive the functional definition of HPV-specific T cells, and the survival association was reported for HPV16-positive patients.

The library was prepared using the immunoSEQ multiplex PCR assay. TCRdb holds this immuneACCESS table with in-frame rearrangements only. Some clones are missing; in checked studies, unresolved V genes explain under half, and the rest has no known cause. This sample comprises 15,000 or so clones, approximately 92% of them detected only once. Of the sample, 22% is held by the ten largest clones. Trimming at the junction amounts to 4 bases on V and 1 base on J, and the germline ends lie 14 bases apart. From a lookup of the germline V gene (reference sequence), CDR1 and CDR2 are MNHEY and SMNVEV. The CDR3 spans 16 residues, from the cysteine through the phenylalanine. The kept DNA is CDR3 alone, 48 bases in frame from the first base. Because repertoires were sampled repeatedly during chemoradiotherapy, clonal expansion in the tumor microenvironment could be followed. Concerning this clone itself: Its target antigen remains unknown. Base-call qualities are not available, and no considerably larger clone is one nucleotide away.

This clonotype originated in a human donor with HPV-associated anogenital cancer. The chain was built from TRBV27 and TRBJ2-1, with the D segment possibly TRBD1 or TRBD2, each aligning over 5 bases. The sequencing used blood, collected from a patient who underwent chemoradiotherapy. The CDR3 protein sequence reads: CASSSGTSLSYNEQFF. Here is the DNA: TGTGCCAGCAGTTCCGGGACGTCATTATCCTACAATGAGCAGTTCTTC.